This TCR beta chain was sequenced in a study of blood T cell repertoires in COVID-19. Study as a whole: The samples span acute and convalescent COVID-19 from the United States, Italy and Spain. The analysed material was cDNA or gDNA that came from T cells, B-cell-depleted T cells, or PBMCs.

Methods used by the authors: Nucleated cell number was recorded as an estimate derived from reference gene primer amplification. Here immunoSEQ multiplex PCR was the method, and the copy in TCRdb shows in-frame clones only, minus some. V and J calls and clone size follow that table, whereas D and trimming were derived from the DNA. The table includes 200,000 to 250,000 clones, approximately 91% detected once. V was shortened by 0 bases and J by 2 bases, with 4 bases between the two germline ends. The CDR3 runs 13 residues. The germline V gene encodes CDR1 SEHNR and CDR2 FQNEAQ (reference sequence). The chain links TRBV7-9 to TRBJ1-1; D gene unclear. The material sequenced was peripheral blood. The receptor comes from a woman in her thirties or forties who had recovered from COVID-19. In nucleotides, the CDR3 is TGTGCCAGCAGCTTAGCGGGCAACACTGAAGCTTTCTTT. Its protein product is CASSLAGNTEAFF. Combining the CDR3 with reference TRBV7-9 and TRBJ1-1 gives the whole variable domain DTGVSQNPRHKITKRGQNVTFRCDPISEHNRLYWYRQTLGQGPEFLTYFQNEAQLEKSRLLSDRFSAERPKGSFSTLEIQRTEQGDSAMYLCASSLAGNTEAFFGQGTRLTVV.